This is a list of T cell receptor beta chains from one sample in a study of blood T cell repertoires in COVID-19. Method: immunoSEQ multiplex PCR; TCRdb's copy keeps in-frame clones and lacks some. The repertoire holds roughly 200,000 clones, with about 84% as singletons. The source material was PBMCs or T cells enriched from blood (not recorded which). The source is a man aged 35 to 55 with acute COVID-19. The CDR3 runs from the conserved cysteine through the conserved F or W. D genes are given only for firm matches. Expanded clones get a size class; other rows say once, few or many, or leave the size out.

V gene	J gene	clone size	D gene	CDR3 DNA	CDR3 protein
TRBV27	TRBJ2-5	once	-	TGTGCCAGCAGGGGACTAGAGACCCAGTACTTC	CASRGLETQYF
TRBV7-2	TRBJ2-1	once	-	TGTGCCAGCAGCTTTGTTATAGCGAGCAATGAGCAGTTCTTC	CASSFVIASNEQFF
TRBV9	TRBJ2-3	-	TRBD2	TGTGCCAGCAGCCCGAGGACTAGCCCTAGCACAGATACGCAGTATTTT	CASSPRTSPSTDTQYF
TRBV10-3	TRBJ1-1	-	-	TGTGCCATCAGTGGGTTAGACAGGTACGCTGAAGCTTTCTTT	CAISGLDRYAEAFF
TRBV2	TRBJ2-2	-	-	TGTGCCAGCAGTGAAGCGCGGTTCGGGGAGCTGTTTTTT	CASSEARFGELFF
TRBV7-8	TRBJ2-5	-	TRBD2	TGTGCCAGCAGCTTAATGGGAGGGTACCAAGAGACCCAGTACTTC	CASSLMGGYQETQYF
TRBV5-1	TRBJ2-7	-	TRBD2	TGCGCCAGCAGCCCATCGGGACTAGCGGGAGGGCCCTGGGAGCAGTACTTC	CASSPSGLAGGPWEQYF
TRBV28	TRBJ2-2	-	TRBD2	TGTGCCAGCAGTTTAAGAGGACTAGCGGGAGTCGGGGAGCTGTTTTTT	CASSLRGLAGVGELFF
TRBV19	TRBJ2-1	-	TRBD2	TGTGCCAGTAGACTGGGACTAGCGATCTACAATGAGCAGTTCTTC	CASRLGLAIYNEQFF
TRBV30	TRBJ2-7	-	TRBD1	TGTGCCTGGAGTGGGACAGGGGTGGACGAGCAGTACTTC	CAWSGTGVDEQYF
TRBV6-5	TRBJ1-5	-	-	TGTGCCAGCAGGGCCACCGGGACAAAACATCAGCCCCAGCATTTT	CASRATGTKHQPQHF
TRBV19	TRBJ2-7	many	-	TGTGCCAGTTCGACAGGAAACGAGCAGTACTTC	CASSTGNEQYF
TRBV28	TRBJ2-7	-	-	TGTGCCAGCAGTAAACATGGCTCGAAGGGGGGGTTGTACGAGCAGTACTTC	CASSKHGSKGGLYEQYF
TRBV29-1	TRBJ2-1	few	TRBD2	TGCAGCGTTGAAGATCGGACTAGCGGGAGTACCGATGAGCAGTTCTTC	CSVEDRTSGSTDEQFF
TRBV27	TRBJ1-1	-	-	TGTGCCAGCAGTGGGGGCTTTGAAGCTTTCTTT	CASSGGFEAFF
TRBV27	TRBJ1-5	-	TRBD1	TGTGCCAGCAGCCTCCGGACAGGATCAGGGCAGCCCCAGCATTTT	CASSLRTGSGQPQHF
TRBV9	TRBJ2-5	-	-	TGTGCCAGCAAGTCGGGAAGTTCGTCAGAGACCCAGTACTTC	CASKSGSSSETQYF
TRBV11-2	TRBJ2-7	-	-	TGTGCCAGCAGCTTAGAGCGGGACTCCTACGAGCAGTACTTC	CASSLERDSYEQYF